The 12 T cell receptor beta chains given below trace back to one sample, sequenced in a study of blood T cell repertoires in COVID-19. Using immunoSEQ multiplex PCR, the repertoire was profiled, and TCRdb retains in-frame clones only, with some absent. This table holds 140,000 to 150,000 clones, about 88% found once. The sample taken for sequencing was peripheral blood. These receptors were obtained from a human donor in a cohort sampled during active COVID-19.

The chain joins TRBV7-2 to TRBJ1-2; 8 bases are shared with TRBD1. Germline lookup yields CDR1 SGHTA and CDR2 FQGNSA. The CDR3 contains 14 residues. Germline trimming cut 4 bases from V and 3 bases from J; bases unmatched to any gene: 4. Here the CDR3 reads CASSSGQGDYGYTF. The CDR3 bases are TGTGCCAGCAGCTCCGGACAGGGTGACTATGGCTACACCTTC.

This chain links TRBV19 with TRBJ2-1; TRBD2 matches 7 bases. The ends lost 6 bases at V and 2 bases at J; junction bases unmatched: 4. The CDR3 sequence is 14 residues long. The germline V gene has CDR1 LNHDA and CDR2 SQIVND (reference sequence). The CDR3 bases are TGTGCCAGTAGGAAGCGGGGAACCTACAATGAGCAGTTCTTC. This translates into CASRKRGTYNEQFF.

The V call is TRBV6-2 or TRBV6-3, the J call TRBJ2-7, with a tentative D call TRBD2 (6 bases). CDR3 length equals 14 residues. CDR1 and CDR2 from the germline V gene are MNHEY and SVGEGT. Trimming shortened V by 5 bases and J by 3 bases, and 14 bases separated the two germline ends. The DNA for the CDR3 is TGTGCCAGCAGTACGACAGTCGGGGGCTACGAGCAGTACTTC. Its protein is CASSTTVGGYEQYF.

CDR3 in amino acids: CASSYGTSYYNEQFF. In DNA form, the CDR3 reads TGTGCCAGCAGTTACGGGACTAGCTATTACAATGAGCAGTTCTTC. The chain carries TRBV6-6 and TRBJ2-1; 9 bases line up with TRBD2. V lost 2 bases, J lost 4 bases, and 3 bases stayed unmatched. There are 15 residues in the CDR3. The germline V gene encodes CDR1 MNHNY and CDR2 SVGAGI (reference sequence).

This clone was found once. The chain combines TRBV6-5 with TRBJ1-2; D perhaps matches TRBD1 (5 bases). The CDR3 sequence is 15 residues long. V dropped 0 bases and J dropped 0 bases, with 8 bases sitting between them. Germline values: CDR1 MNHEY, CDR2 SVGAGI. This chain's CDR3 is CASSYSQGTNYGYTF. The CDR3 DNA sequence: TGTGCCAGCAGTTACTCCCAGGGTACTAACTATGGCTACACCTTC.

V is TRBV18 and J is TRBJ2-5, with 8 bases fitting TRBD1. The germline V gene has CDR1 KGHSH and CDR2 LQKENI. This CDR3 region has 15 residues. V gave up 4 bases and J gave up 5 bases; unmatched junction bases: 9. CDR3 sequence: CASSLSQGALETQYF. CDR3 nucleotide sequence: TGTGCCAGCTCACTGTCCCAGGGGGCGTTGGAGACCCAGTACTTC.

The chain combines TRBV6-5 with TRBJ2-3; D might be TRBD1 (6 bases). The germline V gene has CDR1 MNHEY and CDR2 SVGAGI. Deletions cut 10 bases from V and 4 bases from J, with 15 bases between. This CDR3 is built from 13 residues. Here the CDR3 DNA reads TGTGCCACCGCGAGGGGGTGGGCAGATACGCAGTATTTT. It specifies CATARGWADTQYF.

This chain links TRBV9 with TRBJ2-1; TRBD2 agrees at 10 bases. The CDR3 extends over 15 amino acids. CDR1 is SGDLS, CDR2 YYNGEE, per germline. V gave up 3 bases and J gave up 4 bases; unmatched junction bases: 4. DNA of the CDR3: TGTGCCAGCAGCGGAGGGACTAGCGCATACAATGAGCAGTTCTTC. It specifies CASSGGTSAYNEQFF.

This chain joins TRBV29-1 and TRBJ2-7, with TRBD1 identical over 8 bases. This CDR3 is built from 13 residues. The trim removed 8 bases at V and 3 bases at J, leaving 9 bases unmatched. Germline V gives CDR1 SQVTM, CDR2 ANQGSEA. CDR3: CSTTQGDYYEQYF. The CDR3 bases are TGCAGCACAACACAGGGGGATTACTACGAGCAGTACTTC.

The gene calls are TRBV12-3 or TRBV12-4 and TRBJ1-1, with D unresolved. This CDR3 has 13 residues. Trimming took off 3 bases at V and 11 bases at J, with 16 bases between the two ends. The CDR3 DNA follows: TGTGCCAGCAGTTTCGTGAGGGCTTCCTACGCTTTCTTT. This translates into CASSFVRASYAFF.

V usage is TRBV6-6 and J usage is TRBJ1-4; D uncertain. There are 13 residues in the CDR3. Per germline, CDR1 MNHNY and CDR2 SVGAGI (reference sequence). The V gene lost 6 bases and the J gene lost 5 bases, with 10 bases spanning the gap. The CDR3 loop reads CASRSPRNEKLFF. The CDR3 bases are TGTGCCAGCAGGTCCCCGAGGAATGAAAAACTGTTTTTT.

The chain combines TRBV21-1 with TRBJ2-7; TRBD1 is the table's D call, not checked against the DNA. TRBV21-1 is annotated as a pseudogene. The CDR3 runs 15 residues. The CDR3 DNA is TGTGCCAGCAGCAAAGCGCTTAGACAGGGTAACGAGCAGTACTTC. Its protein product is CASSKALRQGNEQYF.